Below are 10 T cell receptor beta chains sequenced from a single sample in a study of metastatic and nonmetastatic thyroid tumors. TCRdb reanalyzed the PCR reads via MiXCR. The repertoire includes about 92,000 clones, more than 13% of them detected once, and 3.6% sits in the top ten. No treatment of any kind had been given to any patient before thyroid surgery. Material for sequencing was blood. The receptor set was obtained from a female donor with papillary thyroid cancer or a benign thyroid nodule (not recorded which). Some clones in this sample may be carry-over from other donors' samples.

There are a few counts of this clone. The chain joins TRBV7-9 to TRBJ2-3; no clear D. CDR3 length: 12 residues. Looked up from germline, CDR1 is SEHNR and CDR2 is FQNEAQ (reference sequence). V gave up 3 bases and J gave up 6 bases, with 7 bases separating them. CDR3 sequence (DNA): TGTGCCAGCAGCTTGGGATTCGATACGCAGTATTTT. Translated, it gives CASSLGFDTQYF.

At least ten counts were recorded for this clone. The V and J genes are TRBV3-1 and TRBJ1-1, with D possibly being TRBD1 (6 bases). Germline V gives CDR1 LGHDT, CDR2 YNNKEL (reference sequence). The CDR3 sequence is 15 residues long. V shed 4 bases and J shed 1 base, with 13 bases lying between them. The CDR3 sequence: CASSRGGGGNTEAFF. In DNA, the CDR3 is TGTGCCAGCAGCCGCGGGGGCGGCGGGAACACTGAAGCTTTCTTT.

This clone was seen ten or more times. The V and J genes are TRBV5-1 and TRBJ2-7; 8 nucleotides agree with TRBD1. Trimming at V came to 2 bases and at J to 5 bases, leaving 6 bases not matched to a gene. This CDR3 has 14 residues. CDR1 is SGHRS and CDR2 is YFSETQ in the germline V gene. The CDR3 DNA reads TGCGCCAGCAGCTTAGGACAGGGTGGGGACGAGCAGTACTTC. Residues: CASSLGQGGDEQYF.

At least ten counts were recorded for this clone. The rearrangement joins TRBV20-1 to TRBJ2-7; the D gene is possibly TRBD1 (6 bases). Trimming left V 6 bases short and J 0 bases short, with 12 bases between. Germline CDR1 DFQATT, CDR2 SNEGSKA (reference sequence). The CDR3 is made up of 13 amino acids. The CDR3 sequence is CSALGDTSYEQYF. The CDR3 nucleotides are TGCAGTGCCCTGGGGGACACCTCCTACGAGCAGTACTTC.

At least ten counts were recorded for this clone. This chain joins TRBV2 and TRBJ2-3; D gene uncertain. The CDR3 has 12 amino acids. V dropped 5 bases and J dropped 6 bases, with 9 bases sitting between them. Germline CDR1 SNHLY, CDR2 FYNNEI. Here the CDR3 DNA reads TGTGCCAGCAGTCCTACTCAGGATACGCAGTATTTT. Protein sequence: CASSPTQDTQYF.

This clone was observed many times. The J gene is TRBJ2-3, the V gene TRBV12-3 or TRBV12-4, with D hard to call. V lost 7 bases and J 6 bases, leaving 20 bases between the germline ends. This CDR3 has 15 residues. The CDR3 DNA reads TGTGCCAGCACCCCCGGGCCTCCCCAAGCTGATACGCAGTATTTT. The encoded protein is CASTPGPPQADTQYF.

Turning to this clone: A read error is possible here, since a much larger clone lies one base away. V and J are TRBV4-2 and TRBJ2-2; 14 positions agree with TRBD2. The CDR3 covers 17 residues. Germline V lookup: CDR1 LGHNA, CDR2 YNFKEQ. V was pared by 7 bases and J by 6 bases, with 10 bases of the junction left unmatched. The CDR3 region is CASNRGLAGDWAGELFF. The CDR3 nucleotides are TGTGCCAGCAATCGGGGACTAGCGGGGGATTGGGCCGGGGAGCTGTTTTTT.

Many counts were recorded for this clone. CDR3 DNA sequence: TGTGCCAGTCGGACTAGCGGGGGGATGAAGACCCAGTACTTC. Protein product: CASRTSGGMKTQYF. The rearrangement links TRBV19 to TRBJ2-5, with 14 bases aligning to TRBD2. Germline CDR1 reads LNHDA; CDR2 reads SQIVND (reference sequence). After removal of 8 bases from V and 6 bases from J, the junction contained 5 bases not matched to a gene. CDR3 length equals 14 residues.

This clone has ten or more counts. The DNA of the CDR3 is TGTGCCAGCAGTCGATACAAGCAGCAGGAGCAGTACTTC. Residues: CASSRYKQQEQYF. The rearrangement links TRBV28 to TRBJ2-7, with unresolved D. The V end lost 5 bases, the J end lost 7 bases, and 15 bases lay between the germline ends. The CDR3 contains 13 residues. CDR1 and CDR2 from the germline V gene are MDHEN and SYDVKM.

Comment on this clone: This may be a read error: a much more frequent sequence differs by one nucleotide. The chain uses TRBV15 and TRBJ1-1, with D possibly TRBD1 on 5 matching bases. The CDR3 length is 18 residues. Germline loops: CDR1 LNHNV, CDR2 YYDKDF (reference sequence). In DNA form, the CDR3 reads TGTGCCACCAGCAGAGATCCGACGTGGAGGGGAATGAAAACTGAAGCTTTCTTT. Its protein is CATSRDPTWRGMKTEAFF.